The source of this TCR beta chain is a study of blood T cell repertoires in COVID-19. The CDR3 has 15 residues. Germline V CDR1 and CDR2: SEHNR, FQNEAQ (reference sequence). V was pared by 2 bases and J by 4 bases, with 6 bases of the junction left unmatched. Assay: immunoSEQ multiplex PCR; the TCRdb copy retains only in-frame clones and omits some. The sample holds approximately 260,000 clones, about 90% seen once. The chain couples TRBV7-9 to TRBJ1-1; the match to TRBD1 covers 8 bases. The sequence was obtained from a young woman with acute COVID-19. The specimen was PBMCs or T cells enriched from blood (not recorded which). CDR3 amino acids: CASSLPLDRGTEAFF. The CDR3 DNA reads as TGTGCCAGCAGCTTACCCTTAGACAGGGGCACTGAAGCTTTCTTT.